Each of the 6 T cell receptor beta chains below was sequenced from the same sample in a study of blood T cell repertoires in COVID-19. Assay: immunoSEQ multiplex PCR; the TCRdb copy retains only in-frame clones and omits some. The table lists roughly 80,000 clones, about 83% of them singletons. Sequencing was carried out using peripheral blood. The receptor source for this set is a man aged 50 to 59 with acute or convalescent COVID-19.

This chain joins TRBV7-6 and TRBJ2-1, with 11 bases fitting TRBD2. With V trimmed by 2 bases and J by 6 bases, 6 bases remained unmatched. From germline, CDR1 is SGHVS and CDR2 FNYEAQ. The CDR3 contains 16 residues. The CDR3 nucleotides read TGTGCCAGCAGCTTATACGGGACTAGCGGAGTCAATGAGCAGTTCTTC. Translated, it gives CASSLYGTSGVNEQFF.

The chain combines TRBV30 with TRBJ1-5; possible D gene TRBD1, 6 bases. CDR1 is GTSNPN and CDR2 is SVGIG in the germline V gene (reference sequence). The length of the CDR3 is 13 residues. Trimming removed 3 bases from V and 1 base from J, with 7 bases in between. CDR3 DNA: TGTGCCTGGAGCGGACAGAGCAATCAGCCCCAGCATTTT. Protein product: CAWSGQSNQPQHF.

The rearrangement joins TRBV25-1 to TRBJ1-1, with 8 bases aligning to TRBD1. CDR3 length: 15 amino acids. V shed 1 base and J 1 base; nucleotides not matched to a gene: 2. The germline V gene encodes CDR1 MGHDK and CDR2 SYGVNS. The CDR3, as DNA: TGTGCCAGCAGTGAATTCGGGACAGGGAACACTGAAGCTTTCTTT. This encodes CASSEFGTGNTEAFF.

V and J are TRBV7-9 and TRBJ2-2, with a weak D call TRBD2 (5 bases). The germline V gene encodes CDR1 SEHNR and CDR2 FQNEAQ (reference sequence). The CDR3 runs 17 residues. Trimming took off 2 bases at V and 1 base at J, with 14 bases between the two ends. The CDR3 sequence is CASSLSRSGVNTGELFF. As DNA, the CDR3 is TGTGCCAGCAGCTTAAGTCGGAGCGGAGTGAACACCGGGGAGCTGTTTTTT. Based on the CDR3 plus reference TRBV7-9 and TRBJ2-2, the full variable domain is DTGVSQNPRHKITKRGQNVTFRCDPISEHNRLYWYRQTLGQGPEFLTYFQNEAQLEKSRLLSDRFSAERPKGSFSTLEIQRTEQGDSAMYLCASSLSRSGVNTGELFFGEGSRLTVL.

J is TRBJ2-1 and V is TRBV4-3; no clear D gene. This CDR3 is built from 15 residues. Trimming shortened V by 1 base and J by 4 bases, and 11 bases separated the two germline ends. Germline-derived CDR1 and CDR2 are LGHNA and YSLEER. CDR3 in amino acids: CASSQVVSLYNEQFF. The CDR3 DNA sequence: TGCGCCAGCAGCCAAGTAGTGTCCTTATACAATGAGCAGTTCTTC.

The chain couples TRBV24-1 to TRBJ2-7; 11 nucleotides align to TRBD1. After removal of 2 bases from V and 1 base from J, the junction contained 3 bases not matched to a gene. The CDR3 covers 16 residues. The germline gives CDR1 KGHDR, CDR2 SFDVKD. The DNA of the CDR3 is TGTGCCACCAGTGATTCCGGGACAGGGGGATCCTACGAGCAGTACTTC. It is translated as CATSDSGTGGSYEQYF.